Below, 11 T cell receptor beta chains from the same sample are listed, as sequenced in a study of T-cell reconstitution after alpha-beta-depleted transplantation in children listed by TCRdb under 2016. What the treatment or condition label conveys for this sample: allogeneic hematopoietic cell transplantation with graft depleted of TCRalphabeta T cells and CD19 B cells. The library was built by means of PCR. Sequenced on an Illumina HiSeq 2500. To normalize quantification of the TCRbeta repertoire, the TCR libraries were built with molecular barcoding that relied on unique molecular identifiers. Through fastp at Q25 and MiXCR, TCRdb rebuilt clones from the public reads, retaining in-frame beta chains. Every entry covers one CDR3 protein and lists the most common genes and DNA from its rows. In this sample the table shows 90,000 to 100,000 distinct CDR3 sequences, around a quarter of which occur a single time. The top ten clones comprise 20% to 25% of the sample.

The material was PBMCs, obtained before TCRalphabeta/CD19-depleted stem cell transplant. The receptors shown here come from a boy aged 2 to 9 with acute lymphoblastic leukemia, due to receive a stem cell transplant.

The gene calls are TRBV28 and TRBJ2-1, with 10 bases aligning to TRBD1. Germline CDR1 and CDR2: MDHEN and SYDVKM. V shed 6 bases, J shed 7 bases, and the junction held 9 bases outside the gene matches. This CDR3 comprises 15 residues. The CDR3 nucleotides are TGTGCCAGCAGCTTCCGGACAGGGGGATGGAATGAGCAGTTCTTC. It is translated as CASSFRTGGWNEQFF.

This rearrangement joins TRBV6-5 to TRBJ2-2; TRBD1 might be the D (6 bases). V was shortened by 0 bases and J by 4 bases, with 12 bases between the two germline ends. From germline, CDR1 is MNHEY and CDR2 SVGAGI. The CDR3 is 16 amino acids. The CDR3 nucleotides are TGTGCCAGCAGTTACTCCCTTACAGGGAGCACCGGGGAGCTGTTTTTT. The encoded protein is CASSYSLTGSTGELFF.

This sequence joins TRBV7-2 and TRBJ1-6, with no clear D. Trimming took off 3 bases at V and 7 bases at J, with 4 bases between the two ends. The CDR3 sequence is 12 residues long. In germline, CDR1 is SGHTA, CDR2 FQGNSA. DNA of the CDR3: TGTGCCAGCAGCTTCCCGAATTCACCCCTCCACTTT. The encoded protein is CASSFPNSPLHF.

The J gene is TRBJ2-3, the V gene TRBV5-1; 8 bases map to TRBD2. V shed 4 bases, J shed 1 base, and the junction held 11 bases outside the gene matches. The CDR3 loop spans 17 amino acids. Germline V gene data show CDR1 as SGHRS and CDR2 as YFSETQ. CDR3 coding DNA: TGCGCCAGCAGCCGGGGGGGACTGAACCAACGCACAGATACGCAGTATTTT. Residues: CASSRGGLNQRTDTQYF.

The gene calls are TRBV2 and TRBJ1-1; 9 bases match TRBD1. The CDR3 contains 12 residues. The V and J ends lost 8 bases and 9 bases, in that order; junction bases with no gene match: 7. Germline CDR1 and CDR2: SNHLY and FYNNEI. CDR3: CASSFGQGKAFF. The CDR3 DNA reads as TGTGCCAGCTCCTTTGGACAGGGGAAAGCTTTCTTT.

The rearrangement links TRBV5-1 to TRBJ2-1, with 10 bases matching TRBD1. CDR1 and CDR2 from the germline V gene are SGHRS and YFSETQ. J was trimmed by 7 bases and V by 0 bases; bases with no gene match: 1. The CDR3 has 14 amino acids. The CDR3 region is CASSLGQGANEQFF. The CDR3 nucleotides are TGCGCCAGCAGCTTGGGACAGGGGGCGAATGAGCAGTTCTTC.

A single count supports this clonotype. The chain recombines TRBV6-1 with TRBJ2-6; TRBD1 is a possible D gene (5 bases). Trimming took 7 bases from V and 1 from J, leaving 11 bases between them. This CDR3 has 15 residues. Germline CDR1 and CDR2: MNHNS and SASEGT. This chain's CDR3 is CASTQTASGANVLTF. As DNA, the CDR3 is TGTGCCAGCACCCAGACAGCGTCTGGGGCCAACGTCCTGACTTTC.

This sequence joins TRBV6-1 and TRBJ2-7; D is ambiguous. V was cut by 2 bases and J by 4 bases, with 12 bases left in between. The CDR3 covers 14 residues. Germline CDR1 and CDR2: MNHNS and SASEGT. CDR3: CASSELGVGYEQYF. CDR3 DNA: TGTGCCAGCAGTGAATTGGGCGTCGGGTACGAGCAGTACTTC.

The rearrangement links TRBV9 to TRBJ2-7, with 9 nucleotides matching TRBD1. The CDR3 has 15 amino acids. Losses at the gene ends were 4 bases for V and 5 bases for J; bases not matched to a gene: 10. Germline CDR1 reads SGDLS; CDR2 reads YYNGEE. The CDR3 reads CASSRGTGSLNEQYF. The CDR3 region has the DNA TGTGCCAGCAGCAGAGGGACAGGGAGTTTGAACGAGCAGTACTTC.

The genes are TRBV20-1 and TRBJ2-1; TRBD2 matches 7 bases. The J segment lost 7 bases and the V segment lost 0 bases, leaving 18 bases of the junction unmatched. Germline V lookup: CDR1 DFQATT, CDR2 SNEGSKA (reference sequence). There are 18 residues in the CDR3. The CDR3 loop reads CSARDPSGGHGVYNEQFF. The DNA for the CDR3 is TGCAGTGCTAGAGATCCTAGCGGAGGGCATGGGGTGTATAATGAGCAGTTCTTC.

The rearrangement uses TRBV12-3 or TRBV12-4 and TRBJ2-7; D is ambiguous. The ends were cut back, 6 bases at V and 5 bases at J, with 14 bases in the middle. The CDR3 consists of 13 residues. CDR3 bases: TGTGCCAGCAGCCTGGACGCGAGGAACGAGCAGTACTTC. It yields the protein CASSLDARNEQYF.